This T cell receptor (beta chain) was identified in a study of blood T cell repertoires in COVID-19. V dropped 6 bases and J dropped 4 bases, with 10 bases sitting between them. CDR3 length: 12 amino acids. Germline V gene data show CDR1 as MNHEY and CDR2 as SVGEGT. Clones were read by immunoSEQ multiplex PCR, and TCRdb kept only the in-frame ones, dropping some. The repertoire includes more than 200,000 clones, roughly 84% of them detected once, and 25% to 35% sits in the top ten. This receptor was identified in a man aged 35 to 55 with acute or convalescent COVID-19. The specimen sequenced was peripheral blood. This sequence joins TRBV6-2 or TRBV6-3 and TRBJ2-7; possible D gene TRBD1, 6 bases. CDR3 loop: CASSTGTYEQYF. In nucleotides, the CDR3 is TGTGCCAGCAGCACCGGGACATACGAGCAGTACTTC.